The present entry profiles one T cell receptor (beta chain) with its context. With a much larger clone just one base away, this may be a read error. With 2 bases clipped from V and 1 base from J, the junction kept 9 bases outside the gene matches. The CDR3 spans 17 residues. Germline lookup yields CDR1 MDHEN and CDR2 SYDVKM. From around 0.5 ug of total RNA, TCR beta-specific cDNA was reverse-transcribed using a constant-region primer. Three-round nested multiplex PCR performed with slightly modified ARM-PCR produced the TCR beta libraries. The first two PCR rounds used TRBV1-TRBV30 forward primers with a C-beta reverse primer, roughly 11 cycles each. MiXCR, run by TCRdb on the multiplex PCR reads, gives a single entry per CDR3 protein. Of 95,000 to 100,000 distinct CDR3 sequences listed, about 62% are singletons. The data stem from a study of tumor-infiltrating lymphocytes in primary liver carcinoma.

The study co-extracted DNA and RNA from 20-30 mg of unsorted bulk tissue. Sequences were obtained from liver tumor tissue from sampling region 2. Subset of the sample: tumor region T2, inferior pole. The V and J genes are TRBV28 and TRBJ2-5, with 8 bases that match TRBD1. This clonotype was obtained from a woman between 55 and 75 years old with primary liver carcinoma and hepatitis B virus infection. The chain's CDR3 is CASSLGPPGGLQETQYF. DNA of the CDR3: TGTGCCAGCAGTTTAGGACCCCCAGGGGGCCTCCAAGAGACCCAGTACTTC.